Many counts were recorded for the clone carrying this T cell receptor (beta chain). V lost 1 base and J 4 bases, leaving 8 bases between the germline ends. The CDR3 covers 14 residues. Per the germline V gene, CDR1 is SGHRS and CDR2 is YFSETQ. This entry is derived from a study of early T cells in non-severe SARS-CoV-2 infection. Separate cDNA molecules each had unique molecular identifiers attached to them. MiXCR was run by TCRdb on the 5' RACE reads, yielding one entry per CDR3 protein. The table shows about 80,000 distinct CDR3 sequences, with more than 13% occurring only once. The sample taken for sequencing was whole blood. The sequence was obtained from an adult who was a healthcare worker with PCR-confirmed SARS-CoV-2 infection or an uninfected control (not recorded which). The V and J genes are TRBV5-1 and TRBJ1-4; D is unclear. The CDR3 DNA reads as TGCGCCAGCAGCTTGACGGGTCTTAATGAAAAACTGTTTTTT. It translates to CASSLTGLNEKLFF.